A single sample is the source of the 6 T cell receptor beta chains below, sequenced in a study of CD8+ T cells in alopecia areata. Extraction and reverse transcription of RNA yielded cDNA as the sequencing template. TCRdb's table, derived via immunoSEQ multiplex PCR, lists solely in-frame clones and lacks some. Seen here are 110,000 or so clones, less than 45% observed once, and the top ten hold 3.1%. Sample: CD4+ T cells sorted from blood. These receptors were taken from a human donor with alopecia areata.

J is TRBJ2-5 and V is TRBV18, with D tentatively TRBD2 (5 bases). Germline V gene lookup returns CDR1 KGHSH and CDR2 LQKENI. V shed 2 bases and J shed 5 bases, with 9 bases lying between them. The CDR3 runs to 13 residues. CDR3: CASSPNRGETQYF. In nucleotides, the CDR3 is TGTGCCAGCTCACCAAATCGAGGGGAGACCCAGTACTTC.

This clone occurred a few times. The chain recombines TRBV29-1 with TRBJ1-1; D unclear. The germline gives CDR1 SQVTM, CDR2 ANQGSEA. CDR3 size: 13 residues. V was trimmed by 3 bases and J by 1 base, leaving 9 bases between them. DNA for the CDR3: TGCAGCGTTGACGGTGGGAGGAACACTGAAGCTTTCTTT. This gives the protein CSVDGGRNTEAFF. Full variable domain (rest looked up from reference TRBV29-1 and TRBJ1-1): SAVISQKPSRDICQRGTSLTIQCQVDSQVTMMFWYRQQPGQSLTLIATANQGSEATYESGFVIDKFPISRPNLTFSTLTVSNMSPEDSSIYLCSVDGGRNTEAFFGQGTRLTVV.

This chain joins TRBV30 and TRBJ2-4; 9 bases are shared with TRBD2. With 2 bases clipped from V and 9 bases from J, the junction kept 5 bases outside the gene matches. CDR1 GTSNPN and CDR2 SVGIG come from the germline V gene (reference sequence). This CDR3 is 13 amino acids long. The CDR3 nucleotides read TGTGCCTGGAGTCAGGTTAGCGGGAGCATTCAGTACTTC. As protein: CAWSQVSGSIQYF.

This clone was picked up a small number of times. The rearrangement links TRBV12-5 to TRBJ2-2; no definite D call. The V end was cut by 2 bases, the J end by 6 bases, with 10 bases between. CDR1 is LGHNT and CDR2 is FRNRAP in the germline V gene. The CDR3 has 14 amino acids. The CDR3 reads CASGLRILAGELFF. In DNA form, the CDR3 reads TGTGCTAGTGGTTTGCGGATTTTGGCCGGGGAGCTGTTTTTT. The full variable domain, completed using reference TRBV12-5 and TRBJ2-2, is DARVTQTPRHKVTEMGQEVTMRCQPILGHNTVFWYRQTMMQGLELLAYFRNRAPLDDSGMPKDRFSAEMPDATLATLKIQPSEPRDSAVYFCASGLRILAGELFFGEGSRLTVL.

The CDR3 region is CASCARGYEQYF. DNA of the CDR3: TGTGCCAGCTGTGCCCGTGGGTACGAGCAGTACTTC. This chain joins TRBV28 and TRBJ2-7; D is unresolved. Trimming removed 8 bases from V and 4 bases from J, with 12 bases in between. CDR3 length: 12 residues. Germline values: CDR1 MDHEN, CDR2 SYDVKM. The variable domain in full, with the rest retrieved from reference TRBV28 and TRBJ2-7, is DVKVTQSSRYLVKRTGEKVFLECVQDMDHENMFWYRQDPGLGLRLIYFSYDVKMKEKGDIPEGYSVSREKKERFSLILESASTNQTSMYLCASCARGYEQYFGPGTRLTVT.

This chain uses TRBV4-1 with TRBJ2-7; D remains ambiguous. Germline CDR1 MGHRA, CDR2 YSYEKL. CDR3 length equals 16 residues. V lost 4 bases and J 3 bases, leaving 19 bases between the germline ends. For the CDR3, the DNA is TGCGCCAGCAGCCCAAGGTCTCTCTCGAGTCGCTACGAGCAGTACTTC. Translating gives CASSPRSLSSRYEQYF.